This T cell receptor beta chain was observed in a study of T-cell reconstitution after alpha-beta-depleted transplantation in children. To note about this clonotype: Its matching antigen is unknown.

General study findings and limits: Recipient T cells and thymic progenitors that survived gave rise to the high TCRbeta diversity observed at day 60 in some patients. One year post-transplant, T-cell counts and diversity were largely derived from T cells produced anew. Approximately two months post-transplant, alpha-beta T cells reportedly originated from several hundred expanded graft clones.

The trim removed 0 bases at V and 0 bases at J, leaving 5 bases unmatched. The CDR3 loop spans 17 amino acids. Germline-derived CDR1 and CDR2 are SGHRS and YFSETQ. Unique molecular identifiers were incorporated when the TCRbeta library was constructed. TCRdb fed the PCR reads into MiXCR, producing one record per CDR3 protein. Of more than 500,000 distinct CDR3 sequences listed, around 10% are singletons. Sequences were derived from PBMCs, mostly from graft donor cells, sampled 180 days after TCRalphabeta/CD19-depleted stem cell transplant. The receptor's source is a female patient between 2 and 15 years old who had a stem cell transplant for aplastic anemia, so the T cells may come from the graft donor. The chain has TRBV5-1 and TRBJ2-2, with 7 bases identical to TRBD2. In DNA, the CDR3 is TGCGCCAGCAGCTTGGTTACTAGCGTAGCGAACACCGGGGAGCTGTTTTTT. It is translated as CASSLVTSVANTGELFF.